Given below is one T cell receptor beta chain in context. The data were taken from a study of blood T cells in healthy people across ages. CDR3 length: 14 residues. Unmatched junction bases numbered 5, after V lost 6 bases and J lost 6 bases. A sample-barcoded 5' primer and a J-beta primer mix were used in a second PCR of roughly 6 to 11 cycles. From the 5' RACE reads, TCRdb called clonotypes with MiXCR, one entry per CDR3 protein. The sample lists approximately 960,000 distinct CDR3 sequences, roughly 29% occurring once. This sample also appeared in a second study, on T cells of mothers and their children. Per that paper: Each 15 ul cDNA reaction used roughly 1.6 ug RNA; all RNA was used. A primer called M1S, used in the second PCR, added sample barcodes and 2-4 random nucleotides. Versus unrelated pairs, overlap was slightly higher in related mother-child pairs, without reaching significance.

The chain employs TRBV12-3 or TRBV12-4 and TRBJ1-1; 12 bases fit TRBD1. Source material: blood. The TCR sequence derives from a woman in her thirties or forties in good health. CDR3 bases: TGTGCCAGCAGACGGGGACAGGGGGCCGCTGAAGCTTTCTTT. Its translation: CASRRGQGAAEAFF.